These 15 T cell receptor beta chains share one sample of origin, sequenced in a study of blood T cell repertoires in COVID-19. Data came from immunoSEQ multiplex PCR; TCRdb stores just in-frame clones and leaves some out. This table has hundreds of thousands of clones, approximately 90% appearing once. Input material: peripheral blood. The receptors stem from a man between 50 and 59 years old with COVID-19, enrolled during active disease.

This rearrangement joins TRBV5-4 to TRBJ2-1; the match to TRBD2 covers 8 bases. CDR3 length: 17 residues. Germline V gene lookup returns CDR1 SGHNT and CDR2 YYREEE (reference sequence). Trimming cost V 0 bases and J 3 bases; bases outside gene matches: 8. This CDR3 reads CASSLGRAGVVYNEQFF. DNA for the CDR3: TGTGCCAGCAGCTTGGGTCGAGCGGGAGTCGTCTACAATGAGCAGTTCTTC.

The CDR3 reads CASSFRNHNEKLFF. CDR3 nucleotides: TGTGCCAGCAGCTTCAGAAATCATAATGAAAAACTGTTTTTT. This chain connects TRBV7-9 to TRBJ1-4, with D unresolved. The CDR3 is 14 amino acids. V was trimmed by 3 bases and J by 4 bases, leaving 9 bases between them. Per germline, CDR1 SEHNR and CDR2 FQNEAQ (reference sequence). Filled out from reference TRBV7-9 and TRBJ1-4, the complete variable domain reads DTGVSQNPRHKITKRGQNVTFRCDPISEHNRLYWYRQTLGQGPEFLTYFQNEAQLEKSRLLSDRFSAERPKGSFSTLEIQRTEQGDSAMYLCASSFRNHNEKLFFGSGTQLSVL.

J is TRBJ2-5 and V is TRBV9; 11 bases are a match to TRBD1. The length of the CDR3 is 16 residues. The V gene's germline CDR1 is SGDLS and CDR2 YYNGEE. V trimming: 0 bases; J trimming: 2 bases; junction bases outside the gene matches: 3. The CDR3 DNA reads TGTGCCAGCAGCGTAGGGACAGGGGGCGCGCAAGAGACCCAGTACTTC. Amino acid sequence: CASSVGTGGAQETQYF.

The genes are TRBV7-9 and TRBJ2-2; the D gene is possibly TRBD1 (7 bases). V was trimmed by 5 bases and J by 0 bases, leaving 16 bases between them. Germline V lookup: CDR1 SEHNR, CDR2 FQNEAQ (reference sequence). This CDR3 is built from 17 residues. CDR3 in DNA: TGTGCCAGCAGCCCGAGGAGGGACAGAACGAACACCGGGGAGCTGTTTTTT. It is translated as CASSPRRDRTNTGELFF.

The chain links TRBV6-2 or TRBV6-3 to TRBJ2-7, with 14 nucleotides matching TRBD2. The CDR3 has 17 amino acids. V trimming: 4 bases; J trimming: 6 bases; junction bases outside the gene matches: 11. Germline CDR1 is MNHEY and CDR2 is SVGEGT. CDR3 sequence: CASSSRLAGGPFSEQYF. The CDR3 DNA sequence: TGTGCCAGCAGTTCCCGACTAGCGGGGGGGCCTTTTTCCGAGCAGTACTTC.

This clone was seen a single time. Because the CDR3's place on the DNA is in doubt, the DNA is left out and the CDR3 is given as listed by TCRdb. CDR3 amino acids: CSTSGNEQFF. The chain couples TRBV20-1 to TRBJ2-1; the D segment call TRBD2 is taken from the table without a DNA check. Germline loops: CDR1 DFQATT, CDR2 SNEGSKA (reference sequence). With termini counted, the CDR3 has 10 amino acids.

The rearrangement joins TRBV16 to TRBJ2-2; 8 nucleotides agree with TRBD1. Germline CDR1 and CDR2: KGHSY and FQNENV. The CDR3 has 14 residues. The V gene end was trimmed by 6 bases and the J gene end by 7 bases; junction bases not matched to a gene: 7. DNA for the CDR3: TGTGCCAGCAGTCGACAGGGGCGAGGCGGGGAGCTGTTTTTT. It is translated as CASSRQGRGGELFF.

The chain combines TRBV19 with TRBJ2-2; 8 nucleotides agree with TRBD1. The CDR3 is made up of 17 amino acids. Germline-derived CDR1 and CDR2 are LNHDA and SQIVND (reference sequence). Trimming at V came to 4 bases and at J to 2 bases, leaving 9 bases not matched to a gene. CDR3: CASSNPAGGYNTGELFF. In nucleotides, the CDR3 is TGTGCCAGTAGTAACCCCGCAGGGGGCTATAACACCGGGGAGCTGTTTTTT.

V usage is TRBV6-1 and J usage is TRBJ1-3; D gene uncertain. This CDR3 comprises 16 residues. Between the trimmed V and J ends, which lost 1 base and 0 bases, there was a span of 10 bases. Germline V gene lookup returns CDR1 MNHNS and CDR2 SASEGT. The CDR3, as DNA: TGTGCCAGCAGTGAAGGTATACAGTTCTCTGGAAACACCATATATTTT. Its translation is CASSEGIQFSGNTIYF.

The rearrangement uses TRBV5-6 and TRBJ2-5, with D uncertain. This CDR3 has 12 residues. Trimming left V 0 bases short and J 5 bases short, with 5 bases between. The germline CDR1 and CDR2 sequences are SGHDT and YYEEEE. CDR3 loop: CASSLVSETQYF. The CDR3, as DNA: TGTGCCAGCAGCTTGGTATCGGAGACCCAGTACTTC.

The CDR3 DNA is TGTGCCAGCAGCTTAGACCACAGGGGCGGCTACACCTTC. As protein: CASSLDHRGGYTF. The chain is built from TRBV7-3 and TRBJ1-2; 7 bases line up with TRBD1. This CDR3 is built from 13 residues. With V trimmed by 2 bases and J by 8 bases, 5 bases remained unmatched. Germline CDR1 and CDR2: SGHTA and FQGTGA.

The chain combines TRBV2 with TRBJ1-6; D ambiguous. CDR3 length: 14 amino acids. From germline, CDR1 is SNHLY and CDR2 FYNNEI. The V end lost 6 bases, the J end lost 9 bases, and 15 bases lay between the germline ends. CDR3 in amino acids: CASRARTEGSPLHF. The DNA of the CDR3 is TGTGCCAGCAGGGCTAGAACAGAGGGTTCACCCCTCCACTTT.

The chain has TRBV12-3 or TRBV12-4 and TRBJ1-1; possible D gene TRBD1, 5 bases. V gave up 5 bases and J gave up 5 bases, with 12 bases separating them. The CDR3 has 13 residues. DNA for the CDR3: TGTGCCAGCAGTCCAAGGACACTAACTGAAGCTTTCTTT. Its protein is CASSPRTLTEAFF.

This clone was detected once. The chain combines TRBV28 with TRBJ1-4; 9 nucleotides agree with TRBD1. J gave up 10 bases and V 2 bases, and 14 bases lay outside the gene matches. Germline V CDR1 and CDR2: MDHEN, SYDVKM. The CDR3 is 17 residues long. The CDR3, as DNA: TGTGCCAGCAGTTTAGGATCGGCCGGGACAGGGCTGGGAAAACTGTTTTTT. This encodes CASSLGSAGTGLGKLFF.

This clone was seen once. V and J are TRBV11-2 and TRBJ1-2; 8 nucleotides agree with TRBD1. CDR1 and CDR2 from the germline V gene are SGHAT and FQNNGV. Germline trimming cut 1 base from V and 4 bases from J; bases unmatched to any gene: 5. CDR3 size: 15 residues. CDR3 sequence (DNA): TGTGCCAGCAGCTTAGGTGGACAGGGAATCTATGGCTACACCTTC. This encodes CASSLGGQGIYGYTF.